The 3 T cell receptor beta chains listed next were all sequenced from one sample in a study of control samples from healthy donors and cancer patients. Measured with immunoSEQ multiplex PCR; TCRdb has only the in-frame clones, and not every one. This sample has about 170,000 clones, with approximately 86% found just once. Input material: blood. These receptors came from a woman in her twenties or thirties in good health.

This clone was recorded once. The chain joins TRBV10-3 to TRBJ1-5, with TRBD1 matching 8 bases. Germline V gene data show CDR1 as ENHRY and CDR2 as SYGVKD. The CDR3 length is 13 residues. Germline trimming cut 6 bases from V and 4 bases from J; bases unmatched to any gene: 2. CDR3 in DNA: TGTGCCATCAGGGACAGGGAGAATCAGCCCCAGCATTTT. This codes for CAIRDRENQPQHF.

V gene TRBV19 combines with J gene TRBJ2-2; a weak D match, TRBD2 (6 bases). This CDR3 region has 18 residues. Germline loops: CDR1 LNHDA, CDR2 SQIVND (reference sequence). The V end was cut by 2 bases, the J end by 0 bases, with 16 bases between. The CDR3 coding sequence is TGTGCCAGTAGTATACTGACCGGGACTCCGCCGAACACCGGGGAGCTGTTTTTT. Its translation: CASSILTGTPPNTGELFF.

The CDR3 loop is CASSGGAWYGTDTQYF. DNA for the CDR3: TGTGCCAGCAGCGGTGGGGCGTGGTATGGCACAGATACGCAGTATTTT. The chain carries TRBV7-8 and TRBJ2-3; D is possibly TRBD1 (5 bases). The length of the CDR3 is 16 residues. V was shortened by 5 bases and J by 1 base, with 16 bases between the two germline ends. Germline CDR1 SGHVS, CDR2 FQNEAQ.